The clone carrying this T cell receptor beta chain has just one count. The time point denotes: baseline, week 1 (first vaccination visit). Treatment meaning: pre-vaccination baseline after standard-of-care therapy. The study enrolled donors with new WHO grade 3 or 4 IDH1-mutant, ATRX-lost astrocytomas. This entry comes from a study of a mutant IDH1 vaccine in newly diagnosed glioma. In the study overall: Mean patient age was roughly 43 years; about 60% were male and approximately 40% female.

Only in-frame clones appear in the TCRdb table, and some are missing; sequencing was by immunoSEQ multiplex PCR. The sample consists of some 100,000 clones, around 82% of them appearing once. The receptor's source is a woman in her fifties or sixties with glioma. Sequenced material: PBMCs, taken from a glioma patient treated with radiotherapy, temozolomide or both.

In DNA form, the CDR3 reads TGTGCCAGCAGCTTGGACAGAACCGAAAAACTGTTTTTT. Amino acid sequence: CASSLDRTEKLFF. The chain combines TRBV5-4 with TRBJ1-4; D is unresolved. CDR1 and CDR2 (germline): SGHNT, YYREEE (reference sequence). The CDR3 is made up of 13 amino acids. The V gene lost 0 bases and the J gene lost 8 bases, with 8 bases spanning the gap.